This T cell receptor beta chain derives from a study of human T cells and chemical hapten exposure. In the study overall: For the roughly 26-week duration of the study, patients were given weekly doses of diphenylcyclopropenone on the scalp.

This clonotype was seen only a few times. The antigen remains unidentified. Time point reported: patch test 1, 2 weeks after DPC sensitization. Noted treatment: therapeutic diphenylcyclopropenone sensitization with weekly scalp DPC. Study conclusions and caveats: In the PT1 data, expanded TCR counts showed a positive correlation with patch test score.

After removal of 2 bases from V and 8 bases from J, the junction contained 9 bases not matched to a gene. The germline gives CDR1 SQVTM, CDR2 ANQGSEA. The CDR3 extends over 15 amino acids. In TCRdb, the RACE reads were re-called with MiXCR into one record per CDR3 protein. Of roughly 80,000 distinct CDR3 sequences in the sample, over 8.5% were seen once. This TCR derives from a woman in her 50s with alopecia areata. Some clones in this sample may be carry-over from other donors' samples. The chain uses TRBV29-1 and TRBJ2-3; TRBD2 agrees at 11 bases. The sequencing here drew on whole blood, taken in connection with sensitization to the hapten diphenylcyclopropenone (DPC). DNA of the CDR3: TGCAGCGTTGAAAAGGGGACTAGCGGCCAAGGTACGCAGTATTTT. Its protein product is CSVEKGTSGQGTQYF.